These T cell receptor beta chains were read from a single sample in a study of memory CD4+ T cells and cytomegalovirus serostatus. Libraries were prepared by immunoSEQ multiplex PCR; TCRdb keeps only in-frame clonotypes and omits some of them. The data contain 40,000 to 55,000 clones, around 80% of them singletons. The sequenced sample was memory CD4+ T cells from blood. The source of these receptors is an adult in good health and CMV-seropositive. The CDR3 runs from the conserved cysteine through the conserved F or W. Fields, in order: CDR3 length, D gene, clone size, J gene, V gene, CDR3 DNA, CDR3 protein. The D gene is left open where the match is weak. Some rows have no size entry. The others give once, few or many, or a class for an expanded clone.

>14|NA|once|TRBJ2-1|TRBV2
TGTGCCAGCAGTGCAGCCTCTCTCTACAATGAGCAGTTCTTC
CASSAASLYNEQFF
>15|TRBD2|NA|TRBJ2-2|TRBV7-7
TGTGCTAGCAGCTCCGCTAGCGGGAGGGCCGGGGAGCTGTTTTTT
CASSSASGRAGELFF
>13|NA|NA|TRBJ2-3|TRBV2
TGTGCCAGCAGGTTATCTGGCACAGATACGCAGTATTTT
CASRLSGTDTQYF
>15|NA|NA|TRBJ2-6|TRBV7-2
TGTGCCAGCAGTCCAGTAGACTCTGGGGCCAACGTCCTGACTTTC
CASSPVDSGANVLTF
>14|TRBD1|NA|TRBJ1-2|TRBV28
TGTGCCAGCAGTGGGACAGGGGCGCAAAATGGCTACACCTTC
CASSGTGAQNGYTF
>13|NA|NA|TRBJ1-5|TRBV19
TGTGCCAGCGGAGGGGATTGGGATCAGCCCCAGCATTTT
CASGGDWDQPQHF
>16|NA|NA|TRBJ1-6|TRBV6-5
TGTGCCAGCAGTTACGGCCGAGCGTCCCCGGGTTCACCCCTCCACTTT
CASSYGRASPGSPLHF
>16|TRBD1|NA|TRBJ1-4|TRBV5-1
TGCGCCAGCAGCTTCCGTGGACAGGGAACTAATGAAAAACTGTTTTTT
CASSFRGQGTNEKLFF
>12|NA|NA|TRBJ2-7|TRBV28
TGTGCCAGCAGCCCGGACATCTACGAGCAGTACTTC
CASSPDIYEQYF
>13|NA|NA|TRBJ2-2|TRBV6-1
TGTGCCAGCAGTGAAAAGCTGGCGGCCAAGCTGTTTTTT
CASSEKLAAKLFF
>13|NA|NA|TRBJ1-4|TRBV18
TGTGCCAGCTCACTAGACAGCAATGAAAAACTGTTTTTT
CASSLDSNEKLFF
>13|NA|NA|TRBJ1-2|TRBV19
TGTGCCAGTAGTATCTCGGGCGACTATGGCTACACCTTC
CASSISGDYGYTF
>13|NA|NA|TRBJ2-5|TRBV7-2
TGTGCCAGCAGCGTTCCTGAGGCGGAGACCCAGTACTTC
CASSVPEAETQYF
>17|TRBD1|NA|TRBJ1-5|TRBV19
TGTGCCAGTACCCATTTTGGACAGGGTCCCTTTGGTCAGCCCCAGCATTTT
CASTHFGQGPFGQPQHF
>16|NA|NA|TRBJ2-6|TRBV7-2
TGTGCCAGCAGCCCTCCGGGACACCAAACGGCCAACGTCCTGACTTTC
CASSPPGHQTANVLTF
>15|TRBD1|NA|TRBJ1-2|TRBV7-6
TGTGCCAGCAGCCAGGGGGGTCAGAGGAACTATGGCTACACCTTC
CASSQGGQRNYGYTF
>14|NA|NA|TRBJ1-4|TRBV6-1
TGTGCCAGCAGTGATTTAAGACAGGCCCCGGAACTGTTTTTT
CASSDLRQAPELFF
>15|TRBD1|NA|TRBJ1-5|TRBV19
TGTGCCAGTTCTGACAGGGGAGGAGGCAATCAGCCCCAGCATTTT
CASSDRGGGNQPQHF
>17|TRBD1|NA|TRBJ2-7|TRBV18
TGTGCCAGCTCACCCAACACAGGGGACAGGTGGGGTACGGGGCAGTACTTC
CASSPNTGDRWGTGQYF
>14|TRBD2|few|TRBJ2-5|TRBV2
TGTGCCAGCAGACGGGAGGGCCATAGAGAGACCCAGTACTTC
CASRREGHRETQYF
>15|NA|NA|TRBJ1-1|TRBV6-1
TGTGCCAGCAGGGACAGCGGATACCTGAACACTGAAGCTTTCTTT
CASRDSGYLNTEAFF
>15|NA|once|TRBJ1-2|TRBV5-4
TGTGCCAGCAGCTTACATGGCAGCTCTAACTATGGCTACACCTTC
CASSLHGSSNYGYTF
>15|NA|NA|TRBJ1-1|TRBV7-2
TGTGCCAGCAGCCTCCAGGGGAATTCGAACACTGAAGCTTTCTTT
CASSLQGNSNTEAFF
>15|TRBD1|NA|TRBJ1-3|TRBV5-6
TGTGCCAGCAGCCACGGACAGGGAGCAGGAAACACCATATATTTT
CASSHGQGAGNTIYF
>15|TRBD1|NA|TRBJ1-2|TRBV7-7
TGTGCTAGCAGCCCTTATCAGACAGGGGGCAGATGCTACACCTTC
CASSPYQTGGRCYTF
>17|NA|NA|TRBJ2-6|TRBV7-2
TGTGCCAGTTCAAGACGGGCAGGGGCATCTGGGGCCAACGTCCTGACTTTC
CASSRRAGASGANVLTF
>15|NA|once|TRBJ2-7|TRBV2
TGTGCCAGCAGTGGACGGATGCTGCGCCCCTACGAGCAGTACTTC
CASSGRMLRPYEQYF
>14|NA|NA|TRBJ2-6|TRBV6-1
TGTGCCAGCAGTGACATCCTTTCCAGAAACGTCCTGACTTTC
CASSDILSRNVLTF
>14|TRBD1|few|TRBJ2-5|TRBV18
TGTGCCAGCTCACCCCGGACAGGGGAAGAGACCCAGTACTTC
CASSPRTGEETQYF